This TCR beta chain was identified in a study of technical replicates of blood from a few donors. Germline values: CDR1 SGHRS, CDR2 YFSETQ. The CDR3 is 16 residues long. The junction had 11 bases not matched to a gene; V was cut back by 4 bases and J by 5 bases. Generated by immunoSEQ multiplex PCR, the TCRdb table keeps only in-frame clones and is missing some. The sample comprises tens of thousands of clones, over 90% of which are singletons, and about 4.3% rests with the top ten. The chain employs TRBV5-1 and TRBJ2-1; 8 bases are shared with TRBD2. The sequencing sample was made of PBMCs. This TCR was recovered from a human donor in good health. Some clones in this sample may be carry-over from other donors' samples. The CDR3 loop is CASSPQGGRINNEQFF. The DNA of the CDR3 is TGCGCCAGCAGCCCGCAGGGCGGGAGGATTAACAATGAGCAGTTCTTC.